The present entry profiles one T cell receptor beta chain with its context. Its antigen is unidentified. From RNA transcripts, TCR beta CDR3 regions were amplified. Using the HTBI primer set, a first-round RT-PCR was run on the TCR CDR3. TCRdb re-called the multiplex PCR reads through MiXCR, storing one row per CDR3 protein. The table records around 380,000 distinct CDR3 sequences, 13% of them present only once. The sample is drawn from a study of T cells in Graves' hyperthyroidism and ophthalmopathy. Whole-study context: Peripheral blood was acquired at first diagnosis, ahead of any therapy whatsoever. Overall study findings and caveats: Blood samples included most of the expanded thyroid clonotypes exceeding 0.001.

V trimming: 4 bases; J trimming: 8 bases; junction bases outside the gene matches: 9. CDR1 MNHEY and CDR2 SVGEGT come from the germline V gene. This CDR3 spans 16 amino acids. The TCR was taken from a man in his thirties or forties with Graves' hyperthyroidism that later progressed to Graves' ophthalmopathy. J is TRBJ2-1 and V is TRBV6-2 or TRBV6-3; 12 bases are shared with TRBD2. Sequenced material: blood. CDR3 loop: CASSLASGGAGDEQFF. For the CDR3, the DNA is TGTGCCAGCAGTTTGGCTAGCGGGGGGGCTGGGGATGAGCAGTTCTTC.